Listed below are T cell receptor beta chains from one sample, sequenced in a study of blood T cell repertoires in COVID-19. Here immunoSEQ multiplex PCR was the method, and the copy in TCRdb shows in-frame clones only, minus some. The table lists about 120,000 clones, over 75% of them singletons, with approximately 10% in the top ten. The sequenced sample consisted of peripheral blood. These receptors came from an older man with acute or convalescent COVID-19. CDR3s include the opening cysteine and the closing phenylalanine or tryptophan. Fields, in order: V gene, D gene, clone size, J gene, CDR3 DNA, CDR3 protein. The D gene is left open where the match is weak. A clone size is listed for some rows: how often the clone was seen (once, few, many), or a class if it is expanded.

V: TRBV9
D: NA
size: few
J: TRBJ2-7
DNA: TGTGCCAGCAGCGTAGGGAGCTACGGCAACTACGAGCAGTACTTC
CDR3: CASSVGSYGNYEQYF

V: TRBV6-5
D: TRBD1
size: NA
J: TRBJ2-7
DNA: TGTGCCAGCAGTACTGGACAGGGTCGAAAAAACGAGCAGTACTTC
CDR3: CASSTGQGRKNEQYF

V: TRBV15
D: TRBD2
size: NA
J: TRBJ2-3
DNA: TGTGCCACCAGCAGCTTAGGACTAGCGGGATGGGCAGATACGCAGTATTTT
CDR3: CATSSLGLAGWADTQYF

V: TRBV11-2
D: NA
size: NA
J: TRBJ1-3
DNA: TGTGCCAGCAGCTTCTCTCAGGGCTACTCTGGAAACACCATATATTTT
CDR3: CASSFSQGYSGNTIYF

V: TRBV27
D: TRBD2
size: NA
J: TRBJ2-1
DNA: TGTGCCAGCGACAGTACTAGCGGGAGGGCCCTACTCTGGGGAAATGAGCAGTTCTTC
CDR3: CASDSTSGRALLWGNEQFF

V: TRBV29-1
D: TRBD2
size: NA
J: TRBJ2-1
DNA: TGCAGCGCGTATGGGACTAGCGGTACGGGGAATGAGCAGTTCTTC
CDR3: CSAYGTSGTGNEQFF

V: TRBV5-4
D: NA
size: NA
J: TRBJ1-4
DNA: TGTGCCAGCAGCCGATCCGGCGACACAGAAAAACTGTTTTTT
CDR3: CASSRSGDTEKLFF

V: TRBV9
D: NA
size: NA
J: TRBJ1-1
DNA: TGTGCCAGCAGCGTAGAACAGGGCACTGAAGCTTTCTTT
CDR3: CASSVEQGTEAFF

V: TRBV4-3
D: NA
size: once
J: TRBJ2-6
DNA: TGCGCCAGCAGCGGAGGATACTCTGGGGCCAACGTCCTGACTTTC
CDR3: CASSGGYSGANVLTF

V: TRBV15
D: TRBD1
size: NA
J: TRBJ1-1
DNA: TGTGCCACCAGCAGGAGTGACAGGGCGAACACTGAAGCTTTCTTT
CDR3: CATSRSDRANTEAFF

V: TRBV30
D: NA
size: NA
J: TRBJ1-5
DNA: TGTGCCTGGAGTGTAGGGGCCCCCAATCAGCCCCAGCATTTT
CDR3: CAWSVGAPNQPQHF

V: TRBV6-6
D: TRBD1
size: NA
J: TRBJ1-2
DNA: TGTGCCAGCAGACAAAGACAGGGTTATGGCTACACCTTC
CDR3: CASRQRQGYGYTF

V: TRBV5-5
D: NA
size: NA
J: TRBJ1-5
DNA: TGTGCCAGCAGCTTATTTCCCTCGTATAATAGCAATCAGCCCCAGCATTTT
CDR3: CASSLFPSYNSNQPQHF

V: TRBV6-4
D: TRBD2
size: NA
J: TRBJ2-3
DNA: TGTGCCAGCAGTGACTCGATGGCTAGCGGTACGCAGTATTTT
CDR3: CASSDSMASGTQYF

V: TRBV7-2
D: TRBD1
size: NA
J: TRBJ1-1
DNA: TGTGCCAGCAGCTTAGTCACAGGGGGGTACACTGAAGCTTTCTTT
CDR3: CASSLVTGGYTEAFF

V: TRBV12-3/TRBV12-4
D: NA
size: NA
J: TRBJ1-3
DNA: TGTGCCAGCAGTTTACTACGGGGAAACACCATATATTTT
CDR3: CASSLLRGNTIYF

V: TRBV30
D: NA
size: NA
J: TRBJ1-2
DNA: TGTGCGTCCACCCATCCCTCAGGGAATTATCCTGGCTACACCTTC
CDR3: CASTHPSGNYPGYTF

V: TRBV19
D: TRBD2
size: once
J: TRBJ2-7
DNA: TGTGCCAGTAGTCCCACTAGCGGGGGCGATTACGAGCAGTACTTC
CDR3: CASSPTSGGDYEQYF

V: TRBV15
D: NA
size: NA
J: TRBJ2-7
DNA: TGTGCCACCAGCAGAGACCAGGGCTACGAGCAGTACTTC
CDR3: CATSRDQGYEQYF

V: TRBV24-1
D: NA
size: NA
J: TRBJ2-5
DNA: TGTGCCACCAGTGGTGGGGGCGGAGAGACCCAGTACTTC
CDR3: CATSGGGGETQYF

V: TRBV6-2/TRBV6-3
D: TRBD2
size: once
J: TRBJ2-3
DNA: TGTGCCAGCAGTTACTTGCCTAGCGGGGAGGCAGATACGCAGTATTTT
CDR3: CASSYLPSGEADTQYF

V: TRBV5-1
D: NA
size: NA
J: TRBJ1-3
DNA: TGCGCCAGCAGCTTGGCGAGGGAGGCTGGAAACACCATATATTTT
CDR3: CASSLAREAGNTIYF

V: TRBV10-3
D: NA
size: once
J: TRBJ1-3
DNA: TGTGCCATCACCGGCAGCGGATACCTCTCTGGAAACACCATATATTTT
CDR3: CAITGSGYLSGNTIYF

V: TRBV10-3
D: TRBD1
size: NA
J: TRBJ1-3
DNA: TGTGCCATCAGGGACAGGAACTCTGGAAACACCATATATTTT
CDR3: CAIRDRNSGNTIYF

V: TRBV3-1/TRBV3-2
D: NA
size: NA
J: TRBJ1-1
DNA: TGTGCCAGCAGCCAGTGGAGCACTGAAGCTTTCTTT
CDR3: CASSQWSTEAFF

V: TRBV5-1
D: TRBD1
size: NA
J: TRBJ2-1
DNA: TGCGCCAGCAGCCCCCAGGGGGAACCCTACAATGAGCAGTTCTTC
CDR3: CASSPQGEPYNEQFF

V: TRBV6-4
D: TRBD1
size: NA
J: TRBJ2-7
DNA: TGTGCCAGCAGTGACTCGGACAGGGGAGGCGAGCAGTACTTC
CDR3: CASSDSDRGGEQYF

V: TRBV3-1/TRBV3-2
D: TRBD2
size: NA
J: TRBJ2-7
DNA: TGTGCCAGCAGCAAACCCGGGGCAACAGCGGGAGGATTCGAGCAGTACTTC
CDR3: CASSKPGATAGGFEQYF

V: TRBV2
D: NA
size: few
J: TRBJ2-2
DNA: TGTGCCAGCAGTGAGGACAGCGCGGACACCGGGGAGCTGTTTTTT
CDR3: CASSEDSADTGELFF

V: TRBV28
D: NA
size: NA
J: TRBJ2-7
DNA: TGTGCCAGCAGTTTGCTAGCCGACACCTACGAGCAGTACTTC
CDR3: CASSLLADTYEQYF

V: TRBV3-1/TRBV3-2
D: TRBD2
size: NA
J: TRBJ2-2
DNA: TGTGCCAGCAGCTTGAGGAAGGGACTAGGGTCGAACACCGGGGAGCTGTTTTTT
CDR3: CASSLRKGLGSNTGELFF

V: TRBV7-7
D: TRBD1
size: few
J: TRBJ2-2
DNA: TGTGCTAGCAGCTCGGACAGGGCGGACACCGGGGAGCTGTTTTTT
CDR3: CASSSDRADTGELFF

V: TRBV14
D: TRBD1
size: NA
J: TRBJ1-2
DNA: TGTGCCAGCAGCCGCAGACAGGGGAACCGGGACTATGGCTACACCTTC
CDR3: CASSRRQGNRDYGYTF

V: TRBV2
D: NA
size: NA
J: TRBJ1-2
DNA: TGTGCCAGCAGTGGACAGGCTAACTATGGCTACACCTTC
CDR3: CASSGQANYGYTF

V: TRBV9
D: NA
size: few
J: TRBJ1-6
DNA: TGTGCCAGCAGCCTGGAAACGGGGGGAGGGTCACCCCTCCACTTT
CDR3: CASSLETGGGSPLHF

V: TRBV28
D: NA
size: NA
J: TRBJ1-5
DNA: TGTGCCAGCACCCAGAGGCCCACTCGGTCGGGCAATCAGCCCCAGCATTTT
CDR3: CASTQRPTRSGNQPQHF

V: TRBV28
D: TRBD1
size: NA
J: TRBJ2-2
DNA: TGTGCCAGTACCCGAGACAGGGTCCCCGGGGAGCTGTTTTTT
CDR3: CASTRDRVPGELFF

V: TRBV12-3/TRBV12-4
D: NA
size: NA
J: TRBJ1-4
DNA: TGTGCCAGCAGCACTGGGGGGGGAGAACTGTTTTTT
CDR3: CASSTGGGELFF

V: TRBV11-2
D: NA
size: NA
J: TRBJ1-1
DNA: TGTGCCAGCAGCTTTGAGTTGAACACTGAAGCTTTCTTT
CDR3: CASSFELNTEAFF

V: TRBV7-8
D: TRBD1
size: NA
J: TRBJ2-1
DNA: TGTGCCAGCAGCCAGGACAGGGGTTCCTACAATGAGCAGTTCTTC
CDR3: CASSQDRGSYNEQFF

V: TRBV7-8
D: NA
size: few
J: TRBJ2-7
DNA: TGTGCCAGCAGCGAGACCTACGAGCAGTACTTC
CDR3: CASSETYEQYF

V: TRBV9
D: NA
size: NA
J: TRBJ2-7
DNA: TGTGCCAGCAGCGTAGAGGGGATACCACCCTACGAGCAGTACTTC
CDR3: CASSVEGIPPYEQYF

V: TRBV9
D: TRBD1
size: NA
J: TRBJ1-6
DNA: TGTGCCAGCAGTGCCGGGACAGGGGAAAGACCCCTCCACTTT
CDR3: CASSAGTGERPLHF

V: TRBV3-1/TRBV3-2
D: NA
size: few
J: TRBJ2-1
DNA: TGTGCCAGCAGCCAAGGCGGGACCTACAATGAGCAGTTCTTC
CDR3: CASSQGGTYNEQFF

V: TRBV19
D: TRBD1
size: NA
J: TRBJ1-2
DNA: TGTGCCAGTAGTGAGGGGGACAGGGTGCGGGATGGCTACACCTTC
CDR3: CASSEGDRVRDGYTF

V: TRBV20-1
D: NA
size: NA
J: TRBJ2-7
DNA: TGCAGTGCTAGTAGCAGGGCCGAGCAGTACTTC
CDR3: CSASSRAEQYF

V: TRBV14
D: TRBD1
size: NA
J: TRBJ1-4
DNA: TGTGCCAGCAGCCAACCACGGGACAGCCTAAACACAAATGAAAAACTGTTTTTT
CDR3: CASSQPRDSLNTNEKLFF